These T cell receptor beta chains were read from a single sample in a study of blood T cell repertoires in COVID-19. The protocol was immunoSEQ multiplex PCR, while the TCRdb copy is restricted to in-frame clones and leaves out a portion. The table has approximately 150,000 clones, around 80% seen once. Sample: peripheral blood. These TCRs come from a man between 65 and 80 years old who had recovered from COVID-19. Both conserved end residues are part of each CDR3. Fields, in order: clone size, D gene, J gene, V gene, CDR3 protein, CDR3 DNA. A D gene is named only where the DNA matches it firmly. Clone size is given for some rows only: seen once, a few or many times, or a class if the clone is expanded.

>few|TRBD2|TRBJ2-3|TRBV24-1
CATSSGRARSTDTQYF
TGTGCCACCTCTAGCGGGAGGGCCCGGAGCACAGATACGCAGTATTTT
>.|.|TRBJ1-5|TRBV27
CASSLRSNQPQHF
TGTGCCAGCAGTTTACGTAGCAATCAGCCCCAGCATTTT
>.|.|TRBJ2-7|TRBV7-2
CASSLNPLSYEQYF
TGTGCCAGCAGCCTAAACCCACTCTCGTACGAGCAGTACTTC
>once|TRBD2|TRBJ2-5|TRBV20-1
CSASLTSGLGTQYF
TGCAGTGCTAGTCTGACTAGCGGCCTAGGGACCCAGTACTTC
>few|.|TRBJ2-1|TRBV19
CASSAQSYNEQFF
TGTGCCAGTAGTGCACAGTCCTACAATGAGCAGTTCTTC
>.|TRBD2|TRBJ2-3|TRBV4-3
CASSQASTSGSDDTQYF
TGCGCCAGCAGCCAAGCCTCAACTAGCGGGAGCGACGATACGCAGTATTTT
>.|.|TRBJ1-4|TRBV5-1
CASSLSTRGKPTNEKLFF
TGCGCCAGCAGCTTAAGCACTCGGGGGAAGCCAACTAATGAAAAACTGTTTTTT
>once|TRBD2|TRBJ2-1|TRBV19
CASSIDPSGRRNEQFF
TGTGCCAGTAGTATAGACCCAAGCGGGAGAAGGAATGAGCAGTTCTTC
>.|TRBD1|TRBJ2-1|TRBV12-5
CASGTRTGGDYRDEQFF
TGTGCTAGTGGTACACGGACAGGGGGGGACTATAGGGATGAGCAGTTCTTC
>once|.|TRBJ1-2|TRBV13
CASSEGHNYGYTF
TGTGCCAGCAGCGAGGGTCATAACTATGGCTACACCTTC
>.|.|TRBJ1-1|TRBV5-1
CASSLRGRDTEAFF
TGCGCCAGCAGCTTGCGGGGTAGGGACACTGAAGCTTTCTTT
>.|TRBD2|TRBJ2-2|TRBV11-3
CASSLELGTSDFLNTGELFF
TGTGCCAGCAGCTTGGAATTGGGGACTAGCGACTTCCTTAACACCGGGGAGCTGTTTTTT
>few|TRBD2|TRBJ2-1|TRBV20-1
CSASGPSGRVSSYNEQFF
TGCAGTGCTAGTGGCCCTAGCGGGAGGGTTAGCTCCTACAATGAGCAGTTCTTC